This T cell receptor beta chain was captured in a study of cytomegalovirus exposure and HLA in healthy donors. Findings and limits, study-wide: After further analysis at a later stage, 16,951 TCR beta sequences were associated with HLA alleles at 0.05 false discovery rate. Many donors shared some public TCRs, even though most TCR sequences were rare. Follow-up analysis later connected one missense variant in DCLRE1C with trimming of TCR beta V- and J-genes. Cytomegalovirus association was listed for about 170 TCR beta chains.

The CDR3 has 18 amino acids. V lost 4 bases to trimming and J lost 1 base; unmatched junction nucleotides: 6. Germline lookup yields CDR1 MGHDK and CDR2 SYGVNS. Regarding this clone: The antigen remains unidentified.

The primer mix had 60 Vbeta and 13 Jbeta primers. Sequenced by immunoSEQ multiplex PCR; TCRdb stores in-frame clones only, minus some. The sample has more than 95,000 clones, about four fifths seen once. What was sequenced was PBMCs. The chain uses TRBV25-1 and TRBJ2-6, with 11 bases aligning to TRBD1. This TCR derives from a female donor in good health and CMV-seropositive. CDR3 amino acids: CASSGWTGGASGANVLTF. The CDR3 region has the DNA TGTGCCAGCAGTGGTTGGACAGGGGGCGCTTCTGGGGCCAACGTCCTGACTTTC.